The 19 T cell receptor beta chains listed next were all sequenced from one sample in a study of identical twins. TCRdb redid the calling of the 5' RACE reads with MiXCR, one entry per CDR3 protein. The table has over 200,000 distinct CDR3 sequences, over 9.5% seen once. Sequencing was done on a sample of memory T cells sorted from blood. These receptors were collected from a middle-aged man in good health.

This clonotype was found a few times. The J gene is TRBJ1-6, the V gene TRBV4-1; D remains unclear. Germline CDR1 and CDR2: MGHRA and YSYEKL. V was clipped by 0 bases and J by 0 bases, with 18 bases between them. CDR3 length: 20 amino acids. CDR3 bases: TGCGCCAGCAGCCAAGAATGGTGGTTTAGTAGTGACTCCTATAATTCACCCCTCCACTTT. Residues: CASSQEWWFSSDSYNSPLHF.

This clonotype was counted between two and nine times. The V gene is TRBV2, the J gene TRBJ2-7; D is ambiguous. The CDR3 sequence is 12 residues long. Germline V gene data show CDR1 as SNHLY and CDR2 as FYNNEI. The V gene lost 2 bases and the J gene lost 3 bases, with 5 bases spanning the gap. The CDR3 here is CASSERYYEQYF. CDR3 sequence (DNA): TGTGCCAGCAGTGAAAGGTACTACGAGCAGTACTTC.

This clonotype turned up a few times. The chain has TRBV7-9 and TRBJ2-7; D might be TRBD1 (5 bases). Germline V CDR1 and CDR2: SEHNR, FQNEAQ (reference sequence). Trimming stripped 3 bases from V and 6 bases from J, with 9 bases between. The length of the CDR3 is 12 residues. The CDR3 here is CASSFPRAEQYF. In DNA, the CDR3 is TGTGCCAGCAGCTTCCCCAGGGCCGAGCAGTACTTC.

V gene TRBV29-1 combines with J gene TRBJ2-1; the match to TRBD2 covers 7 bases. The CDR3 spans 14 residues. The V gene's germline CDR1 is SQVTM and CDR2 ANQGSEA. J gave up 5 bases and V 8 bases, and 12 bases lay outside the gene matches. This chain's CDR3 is CSTLGGKAHNEQFF. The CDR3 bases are TGCAGCACCCTGGGAGGGAAAGCCCACAATGAGCAGTTCTTC.

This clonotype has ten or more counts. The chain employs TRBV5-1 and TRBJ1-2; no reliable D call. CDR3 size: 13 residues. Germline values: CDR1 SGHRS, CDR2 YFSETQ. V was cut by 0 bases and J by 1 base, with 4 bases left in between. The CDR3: CASSLVGNYGYTF. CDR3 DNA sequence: TGCGCCAGCAGCTTGGTGGGTAACTATGGCTACACCTTC.

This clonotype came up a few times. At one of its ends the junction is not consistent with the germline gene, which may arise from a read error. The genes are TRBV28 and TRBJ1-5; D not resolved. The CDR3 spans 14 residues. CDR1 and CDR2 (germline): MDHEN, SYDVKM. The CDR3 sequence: CASSPTLPDRAGNF. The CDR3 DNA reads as TGTGCCAGCAGTCCAACACTACCGGACCGCGCTGGGAATTTT.

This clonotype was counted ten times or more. Here the CDR3 DNA reads TGTGCCAGCAGCGTAGGCAGCGGGGATTACAATGAGCAGTTCTTC. The encoded protein is CASSVGSGDYNEQFF. The chain joins TRBV9 to TRBJ2-1, with 7 positions matching TRBD2. Germline V CDR1 and CDR2: SGDLS, YYNGEE. V gave up 0 bases and J gave up 4 bases; unmatched junction bases: 4. This CDR3 comprises 15 residues. Supplemented by reference TRBV9 and TRBJ2-1, the full variable domain reads DSGVTQTPKHLITATGQRVTLRCSPRSGDLSVYWYQQSLDQGLQFLIQYYNGEERAKGNILERFSAQQFPDLHSELNLSSLELGDSALYFCASSVGSGDYNEQFFGPGTRLTVL.

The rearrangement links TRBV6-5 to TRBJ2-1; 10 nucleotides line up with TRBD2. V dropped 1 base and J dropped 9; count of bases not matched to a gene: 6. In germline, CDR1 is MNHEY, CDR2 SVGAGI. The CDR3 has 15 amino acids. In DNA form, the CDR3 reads TGTGCCAGCAGTTACTTGGCTAGCGGGAGTACTGAGCAGTTCTTC. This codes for CASSYLASGSTEQFF.

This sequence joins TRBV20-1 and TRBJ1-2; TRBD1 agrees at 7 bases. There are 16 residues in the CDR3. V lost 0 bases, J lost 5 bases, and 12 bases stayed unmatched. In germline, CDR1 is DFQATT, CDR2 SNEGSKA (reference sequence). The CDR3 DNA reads TGCAGTGCTAGAGATAGGTGGGAGACAGGGTGGTATGGCTACACCTTC. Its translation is CSARDRWETGWYGYTF.

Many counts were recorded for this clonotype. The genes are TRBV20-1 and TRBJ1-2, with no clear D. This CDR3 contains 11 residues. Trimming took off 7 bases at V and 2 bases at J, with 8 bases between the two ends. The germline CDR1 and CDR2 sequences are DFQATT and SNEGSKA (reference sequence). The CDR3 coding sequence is TGCAGTGTATGGCAGAACTATGGCTACACCTTC. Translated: CSVWQNYGYTF.

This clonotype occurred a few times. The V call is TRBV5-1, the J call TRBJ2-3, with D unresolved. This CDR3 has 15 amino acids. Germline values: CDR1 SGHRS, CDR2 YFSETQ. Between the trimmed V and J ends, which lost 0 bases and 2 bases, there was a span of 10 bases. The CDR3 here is CASSLATRNTDTQYF. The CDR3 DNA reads TGCGCCAGCAGCTTGGCGACACGGAACACAGATACGCAGTATTTT.

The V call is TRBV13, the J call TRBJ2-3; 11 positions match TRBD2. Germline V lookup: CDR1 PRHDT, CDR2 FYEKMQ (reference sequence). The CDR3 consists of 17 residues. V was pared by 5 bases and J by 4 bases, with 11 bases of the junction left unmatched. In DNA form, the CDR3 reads TGTGCCAGCAGCAGATTTCTAGCGGGAGGAATTGCAGATACGCAGTATTTT. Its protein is CASSRFLAGGIADTQYF.

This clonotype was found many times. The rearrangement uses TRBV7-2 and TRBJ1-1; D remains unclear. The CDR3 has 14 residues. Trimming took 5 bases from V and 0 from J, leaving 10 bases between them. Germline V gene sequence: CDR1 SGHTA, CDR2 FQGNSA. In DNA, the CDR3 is TGTGCCAGCAGCCCGCGGACGGTGAACACTGAAGCTTTCTTT. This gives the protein CASSPRTVNTEAFF.

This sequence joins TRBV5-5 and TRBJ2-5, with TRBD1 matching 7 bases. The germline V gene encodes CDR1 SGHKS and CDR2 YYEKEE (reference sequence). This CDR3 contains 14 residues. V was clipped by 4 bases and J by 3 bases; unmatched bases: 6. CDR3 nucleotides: TGTGCCAGCAGCCGGGGTGGACAGGAAGAGACCCAGTACTTC. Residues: CASSRGGQEETQYF.

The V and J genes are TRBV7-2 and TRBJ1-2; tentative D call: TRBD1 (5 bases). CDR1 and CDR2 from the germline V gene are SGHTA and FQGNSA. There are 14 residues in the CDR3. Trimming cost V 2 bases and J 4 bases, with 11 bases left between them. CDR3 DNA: TGTGCCAGCAGCTTATTGGGGACGTTCTATGGCTACACCTTC. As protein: CASSLLGTFYGYTF.

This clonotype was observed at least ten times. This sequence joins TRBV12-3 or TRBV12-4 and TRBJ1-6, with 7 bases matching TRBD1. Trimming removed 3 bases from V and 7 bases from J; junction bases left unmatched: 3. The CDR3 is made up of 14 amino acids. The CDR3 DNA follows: TGTGCCAGCAGTTTTCGACAGGGAAATTCACCCCTCCACTTT. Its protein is CASSFRQGNSPLHF.

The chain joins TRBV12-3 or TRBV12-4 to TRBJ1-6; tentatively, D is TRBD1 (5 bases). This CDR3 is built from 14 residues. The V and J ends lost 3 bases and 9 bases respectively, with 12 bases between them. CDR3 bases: TGTGCCAGCAGTTTGGAGGGGTTGGGTTCACCCCTCCACTTT. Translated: CASSLEGLGSPLHF.

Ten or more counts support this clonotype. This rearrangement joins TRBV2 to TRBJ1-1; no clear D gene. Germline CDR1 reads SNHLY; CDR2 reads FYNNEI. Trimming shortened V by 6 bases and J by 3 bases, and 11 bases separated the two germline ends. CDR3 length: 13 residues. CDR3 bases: TGTGCCAGCAGACAAGGACGGGACACTGAAGCTTTCTTT. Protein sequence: CASRQGRDTEAFF.

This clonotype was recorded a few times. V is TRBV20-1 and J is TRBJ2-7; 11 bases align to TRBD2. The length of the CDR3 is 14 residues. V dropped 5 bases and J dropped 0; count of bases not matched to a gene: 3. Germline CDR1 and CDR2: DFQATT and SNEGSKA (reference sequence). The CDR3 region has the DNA TGCAGTGCTCTACTAGCGGGAGCCTCCTACGAGCAGTACTTC. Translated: CSALLAGASYEQYF.